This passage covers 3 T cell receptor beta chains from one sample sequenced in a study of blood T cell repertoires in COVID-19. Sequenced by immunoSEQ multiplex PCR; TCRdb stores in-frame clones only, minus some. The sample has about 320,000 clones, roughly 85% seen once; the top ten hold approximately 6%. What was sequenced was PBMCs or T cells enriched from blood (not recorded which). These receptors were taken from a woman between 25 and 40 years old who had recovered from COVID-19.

The CDR3 nucleotides read TGTGCCAGCAGTGCGGGTCAGCCCCAGCATTTT. This codes for CASSAGQPQHF. The J gene is TRBJ1-5, the V gene TRBV12-3 or TRBV12-4; the D is unclear. The CDR3 consists of 11 residues. Trimming stripped 5 bases from V and 6 bases from J, with 5 bases between.

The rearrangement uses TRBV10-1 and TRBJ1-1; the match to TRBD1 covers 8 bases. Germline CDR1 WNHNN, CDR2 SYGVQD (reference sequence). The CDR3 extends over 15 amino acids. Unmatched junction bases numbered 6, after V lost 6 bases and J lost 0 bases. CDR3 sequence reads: CASREGQGLNTEAFF. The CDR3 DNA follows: TGCGCCAGCAGGGAAGGACAGGGCCTGAACACTGAAGCTTTCTTT.

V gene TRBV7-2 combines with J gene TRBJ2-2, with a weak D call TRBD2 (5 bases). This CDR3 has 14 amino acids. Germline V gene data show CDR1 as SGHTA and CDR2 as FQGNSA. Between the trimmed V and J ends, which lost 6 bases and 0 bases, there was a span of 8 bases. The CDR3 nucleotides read TGTGCCAGCAGACGGGAAACGAACACCGGGGAGCTGTTTTTT. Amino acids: CASRRETNTGELFF.